This T cell receptor beta chain was sequenced during a study of glioma-infiltrating T cells after dendritic cell vaccination (dated by TCRdb to 2016 to 2017). With regard to the full study: The cohort included roughly 15 glioblastoma patients drawn from Phase I and II dendritic cell vaccination trials, of whom 9 were newly diagnosed and 6 had recurrent disease. Each patient got three intradermal injections of the dendritic cell vaccine, spaced at biweekly intervals, in the arm below the axilla. Survival after dendritic cell vaccination was correlated with TCR sequencing metrics, such as TIL content and the overlap between tumor and blood repertoires. The vaccine consisted of monocyte-derived dendritic cells cultured less than 9 days with IL-4 and GM-CSF, then pulsed overnight with autologous tumor lysate. In glioblastoma patients vaccinated with dendritic cells, deep sequencing of TCR beta CDR3 regions served to measure tumor-infiltrating lymphocyte content and to compare repertoires between tumor and blood. Patients received autologous tumor lysate-pulsed dendritic cell vaccination between about 2002 and 2012. The paper as a whole reports these results and caveats: No direct relationship between TCR clonality and survival was found, suggesting that a diverse polyclonal response may matter. The cohort was small and heterogeneous, only a few patients had full blood and tumor sets, and even fewer had initial-recurrent tumor pairs. The TCR overlap response model with three groups was called speculative and said to need prospective validation. After dendritic cell vaccination, a higher estimated pretreatment TIL content predicted longer time to progression and overall survival.

What this sample's time point label stands for: after dendritic cell vaccination, including at tumor progression/relapse. Patients were selected on the basis of adequate residual fresh-frozen tumor tissue and more than two years of available survival data. Molecular status otherwise varied across the glioblastoma patients, but none of them carried an isocitrate dehydrogenase mutation. PBMC were collected before vaccination, two weeks after the third vaccination, and at tumor progression when it occurred. The Qiagen DNeasy Blood extraction Kit was used for extraction of genomic DNA. The germline V and J ends show losses of 0 bases and 5 bases respectively, and no gene match explains 8 bases of the junction. The germline V gene supplies CDR1 SGHRS and CDR2 YFSETQ. Measured from the cysteine to the phenylalanine, the CDR3 is 17 residues long. Only the CDR3 DNA stays, 51 bases, in frame from base 1. In the case of this clone: Which antigen it targets is not known. Base qualities are missing; no much larger clone stands one base away.

TCRB CDR3 regions were amplified from about 1.9 ug genomic DNA, or all available DNA if less, using the immunoSEQ assay. Multiplex PCR used 60 forward primers for TCR V beta segments and 13 reverse primers for J beta segments. To estimate the number of reads per starting template, synthetic control templates were added to each sample at limiting dilution. The Illumina HiSeq System generated sequencing reads of 87 bp. As for the original processing: PCR and sequencing errors were removed by merging closely related sequences with a nearest neighbor algorithm. TCR overlap was measured as the percentage of unique tumor TCR beta sequences also present in the same patient's peripheral blood. Drawn from immuneACCESS, this table holds only the in-frame rearrangements with V and J called that TCRdb kept. Clones are partly lost; checked studies trace under half to an unresolved V gene and leave the rest unexplained. The DNA gave D and trimming, while V, J and clone size come from that table. Present in this sample are more than 95,000 clones, almost 90% of which were seen just once. Over 2.5% of the sample is taken by the ten largest.

This clonotype was sampled from a human donor with glioblastoma. The chain employs TRBV5-1 and TRBJ1-6; 7 bases in between match TRBD1. The sample here was blood, taken after dendritic cell vaccination. This receptor has the CDR3 CASSLAVRGNNNSPLHF. The DNA is as follows: TGCGCCAGCAGCTTGGCAGTCAGGGGGAATAATAATTCACCCCTCCACTTT.